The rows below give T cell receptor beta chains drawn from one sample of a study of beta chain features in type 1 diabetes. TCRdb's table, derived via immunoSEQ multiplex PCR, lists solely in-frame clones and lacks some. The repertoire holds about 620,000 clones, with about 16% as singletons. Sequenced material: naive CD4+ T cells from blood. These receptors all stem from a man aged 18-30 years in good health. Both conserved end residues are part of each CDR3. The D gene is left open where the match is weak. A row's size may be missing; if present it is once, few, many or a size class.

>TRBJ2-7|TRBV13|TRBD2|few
CASSLEGWASGGTETYEQYF
TGTGCCAGCAGCTTAGAAGGTTGGGCTAGCGGGGGGACCGAGACCTACGAGCAGTACTTC
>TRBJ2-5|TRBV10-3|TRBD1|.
CAISEPGQGKRGTQYF
TGTGCCATCAGTGAGCCGGGACAGGGTAAACGAGGGACCCAGTACTTC
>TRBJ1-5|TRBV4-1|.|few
CASSQEKGTQPQHF
TGCGCCAGCAGCCAAGAGAAGGGCACTCAGCCCCAGCATTTT
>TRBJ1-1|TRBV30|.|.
CAWSGGARTEAFF
TGTGCCTGGAGTGGAGGGGCGCGAACTGAAGCTTTCTTT
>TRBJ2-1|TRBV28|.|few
CASSPDRYNEQFF
TGTGCCAGCAGCCCGGACAGATACAATGAGCAGTTCTTC
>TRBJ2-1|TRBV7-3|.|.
CASSLAGDYNEQFF
TGTGCCAGCAGCTTAGCAGGGGACTACAATGAGCAGTTCTTC
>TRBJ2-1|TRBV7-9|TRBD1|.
CASWEGGAGEQFF
TGTGCCAGCTGGGAAGGGGGCGCGGGTGAGCAGTTCTTC
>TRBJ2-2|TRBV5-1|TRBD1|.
CASSSGQAPGELFF
TGCGCCAGCAGTTCGGGACAGGCTCCCGGGGAGCTGTTTTTT
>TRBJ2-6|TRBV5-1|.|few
CASLGTGTQGANVLTF
TGCGCCAGCCTCGGGACGGGAACTCAGGGGGCCAACGTCCTGACTTTC
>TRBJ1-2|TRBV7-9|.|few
CASSVGTGRASYGYTF
TGTGCCAGCAGCGTAGGTACGGGACGGGCCTCCTATGGCTACACCTTC
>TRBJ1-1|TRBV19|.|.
CASSMVKREAFF
TGTGCCAGTAGTATGGTGAAGAGGGAAGCTTTCTTT
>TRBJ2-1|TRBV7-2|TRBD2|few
CASFRAREATSDEQFF
TGTGCCAGCTTCCGGGCGCGGGAGGCAACTTCAGATGAGCAGTTCTTC
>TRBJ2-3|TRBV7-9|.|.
CASSLEGRRTQYF
TGTGCCAGCAGCCTGGAGGGTAGGCGGACGCAGTATTTT
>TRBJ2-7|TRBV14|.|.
CASSRGGQLSNSFSYEQYF
TGTGCCAGCAGCCGAGGAGGCCAGCTTTCCAACTCTTTCTCCTACGAGCAGTACTTC
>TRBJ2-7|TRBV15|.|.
CATSRSRGDAYEQYF
TGTGCCACCAGCAGATCCCGAGGGGACGCCTACGAGCAGTACTTC
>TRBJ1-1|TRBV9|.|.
CASSVGGINTEAFF
TGTGCCAGCAGCGTAGGTGGGATTAACACTGAAGCTTTCTTT
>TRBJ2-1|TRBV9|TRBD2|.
CASSTTSGGEQFF
TGTGCCAGCAGCACGACTAGCGGTGGTGAGCAGTTCTTC
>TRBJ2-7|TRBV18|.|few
CASSPRSSYEQYF
TGTGCCAGCTCACCAAGGAGCTCCTACGAGCAGTACTTC
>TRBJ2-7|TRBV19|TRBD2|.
CASRGLAGGNEQYF
TGTGCCAGTAGAGGACTAGCGGGAGGTAACGAGCAGTACTTC
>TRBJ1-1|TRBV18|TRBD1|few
CASSPPQGVRGTEAFF
TGTGCCAGCTCACCACCGCAGGGGGTCCGTGGCACTGAAGCTTTCTTT
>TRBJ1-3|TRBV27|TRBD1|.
CASRKQGAVTGNTIYF
TGTGCCAGCAGGAAACAGGGGGCAGTGACTGGAAACACCATATATTTT
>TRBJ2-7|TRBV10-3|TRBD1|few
CAISDRQGALNEQYF
TGTGCCATCAGTGACAGACAGGGGGCTTTAAACGAGCAGTACTTC
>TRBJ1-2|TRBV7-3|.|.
CASSPAGTSNYGYTF
TGTGCCAGCAGCCCCGCTGGGACGTCAAACTATGGCTACACCTTC
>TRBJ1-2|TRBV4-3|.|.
CASSPAGHRLGGYTF
TGCGCCAGCAGCCCCGCGGGACACAGATTAGGTGGCTACACCTTC
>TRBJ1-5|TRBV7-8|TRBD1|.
CASSLDRGRSQPQHF
TGTGCCAGCAGCTTAGACAGGGGGCGTTCTCAGCCCCAGCATTTT
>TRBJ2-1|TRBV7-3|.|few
CASSSGQYYNEQFF
TGTGCCAGCAGCTCAGGACAGTACTACAATGAGCAGTTCTTC
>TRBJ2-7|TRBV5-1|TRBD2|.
CASSLGLVNDEQYF
TGCGCCAGCAGCTTAGGACTAGTAAATGACGAGCAGTACTTC
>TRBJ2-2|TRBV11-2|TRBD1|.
CASSPQGAFAGELFF
TGTGCCAGCAGCCCCCAGGGGGCGTTCGCCGGGGAGCTGTTTTTT
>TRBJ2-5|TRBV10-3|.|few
CAIRSQGSGKGDQYF
TGTGCCATCAGGTCACAGGGTTCTGGGAAAGGTGACCAGTACTTC
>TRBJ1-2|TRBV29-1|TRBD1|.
CSATRQGTFYGYTF
TGCAGCGCAACCCGACAGGGAACATTCTATGGCTACACCTTC
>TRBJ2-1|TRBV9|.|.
CASSVLPGTRRYNEQFF
TGTGCCAGCAGCGTCCTGCCAGGGACCCGTAGATACAATGAGCAGTTCTTC
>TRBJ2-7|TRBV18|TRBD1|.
CASSRIGTGAPNEQYF
TGTGCCAGCTCACGCATTGGGACAGGGGCCCCCAACGAGCAGTACTTC
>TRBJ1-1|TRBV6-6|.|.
CASSYEGGTEAFF
TGTGCCAGCAGTTATGAGGGCGGGACTGAAGCTTTCTTT
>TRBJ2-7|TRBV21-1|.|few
CASSKTRHNIVSYEQYF
TGTGCCAGCAGCAAAACTCGACATAACATAGTCTCCTACGAGCAGTACTTC
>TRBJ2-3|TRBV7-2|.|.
CASSFWVTDTQYF
TGTGCCAGCAGCTTTTGGGTAACAGATACGCAGTATTTT
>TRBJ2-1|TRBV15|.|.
CATSRAGSSYNEQFF
TGTGCCACCAGCAGGGCAGGGAGCTCCTACAATGAGCAGTTCTTC
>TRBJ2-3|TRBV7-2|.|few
CASSLGGKADTQYF
TGTGCCAGCAGCTTAGGGGGAAAGGCAGATACGCAGTATTTT
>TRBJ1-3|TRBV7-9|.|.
CASTPIGAGLTFSGNTIYF
TGTGCCAGCACCCCAATTGGAGCAGGCCTAACGTTCTCTGGAAACACCATATATTTT
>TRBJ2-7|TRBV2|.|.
CASRLGSYEQYF
TGTGCCAGCAGACTGGGCTCCTACGAGCAGTACTTC
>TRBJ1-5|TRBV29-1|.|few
CSVGIGSGQPQHF
TGCAGCGTTGGAATCGGTTCGGGCCAGCCCCAGCATTTT
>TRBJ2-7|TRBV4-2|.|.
CASSQSYREPHEQYF
TGTGCCAGCAGCCAAAGCTACAGGGAACCCCACGAGCAGTACTTC
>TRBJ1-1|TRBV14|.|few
CASSHPRGPNTEAFF
TGTGCCAGCAGCCACCCCAGGGGCCCGAACACTGAAGCTTTCTTT
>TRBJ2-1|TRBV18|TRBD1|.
CASSLGQGGLNEQFF
TGTGCCAGCTCACTCGGACAGGGGGGGTTGAATGAGCAGTTCTTC
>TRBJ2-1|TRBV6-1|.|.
CASSDGIRRGNEQFF
TGTGCCAGCAGTGATGGGATCCGCAGGGGTAATGAGCAGTTCTTC
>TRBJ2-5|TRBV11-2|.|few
CASSSGRGETQYF
TGTGCCAGCAGCTCGGGTCGGGGCGAGACCCAGTACTTC
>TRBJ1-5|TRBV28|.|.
CASSLGRYSNQPQHF
TGTGCCAGCAGTTTAGGCAGATATAGCAATCAGCCCCAGCATTTT
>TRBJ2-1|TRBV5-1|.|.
CASSRDIYNEQFF
TGCGCCAGCAGCCGCGACATATACAATGAGCAGTTCTTC
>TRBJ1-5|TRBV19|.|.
CASSIGGGIRGGQPQHF
TGTGCCAGTAGTATAGGAGGAGGGATCAGGGGAGGCCAGCCCCAGCATTTT
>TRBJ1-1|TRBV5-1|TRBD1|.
CASLPGQGISTEAFF
TGCGCCAGCCTACCCGGACAGGGGATTTCCACTGAAGCTTTCTTT
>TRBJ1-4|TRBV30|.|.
CAWSVLGGVGAEKLFF
TGTGCCTGGAGTGTACTGGGGGGAGTAGGGGCTGAAAAACTGTTTTTT
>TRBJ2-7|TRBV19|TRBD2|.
CASRGLAGSYEQYF
TGTGCCAGTAGGGGACTAGCGGGATCCTACGAGCAGTACTTC
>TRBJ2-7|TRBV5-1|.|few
CASSFGRDGEQYF
TGCGCCAGCAGCTTCGGCAGGGATGGCGAGCAGTACTTC
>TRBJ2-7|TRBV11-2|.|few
CASRRSDTGYEQYF
TGTGCCAGCCGAAGATCAGACACCGGCTACGAGCAGTACTTC
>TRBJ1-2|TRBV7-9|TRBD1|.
CASSSGTVFSYGYTF
TGTGCCAGCAGCTCCGGGACAGTGTTCTCTTATGGCTACACCTTC
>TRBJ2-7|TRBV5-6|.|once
CASSLGARLYEQYF
TGTGCCAGCAGCTTGGGGGCTCGGCTCTACGAGCAGTACTTC
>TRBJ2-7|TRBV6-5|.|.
CASSEGYEQYF
TGTGCCAGCAGTGAAGGCTACGAGCAGTACTTC
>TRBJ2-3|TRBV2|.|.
CASSATVSEYF
TGTGCCAGCAGTGCTACAGTGAGTGAGTATTTT
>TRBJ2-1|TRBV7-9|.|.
CASSSQRLSSYNEQFF
TGTGCCAGCAGCTCGCAACGTCTTTCCTCCTACAATGAGCAGTTCTTC
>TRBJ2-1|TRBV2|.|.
CASSEQGYNEQFF
TGTGCCAGCAGTGAACAGGGGTACAATGAGCAGTTCTTC